This TCR beta chain came from a study of beta chain features in type 1 diabetes (dated by TCRdb to 2016 to 2019). A note on the overall study: No differences in mean age, gender distribution, total cell number or subset yield were found between patients and healthy donors. A total of under 140,000,000 sorted cells were examined across all samples, and the number of cells per subset was strongly correlated with RNA yield. In the study, recently diagnosed type 1 diabetes patients and matched healthy donors were compared on the TCRB repertoires of their sorted circulating CD4+ T cell subsets. Regulatory and stem cell-like memory subsets were obtained from only 8 patients and about 8 healthy donors, while naive and central memory subsets were obtained from all 30 or so donors.

The entire isolated RNA was reverse transcribed using the High Capacity cDNA Reverse Transcription Kit, and thus expressed TCRB transcripts were sequenced. Deep immunoSEQ sequencing was applied to naive, central memory and regulatory T cell samples, giving an average of roughly 3.5 million total reads per sample. After sorted cells were lysed in RLT buffer, RNA was extracted with DNase-treated RNeasy Micro or Mini kits, with the choice depending on cell number. Each cell subset was processed on its own to prevent cross-contamination, while patient and healthy donor samples were processed together. TCRB sequences were amplified from cDNA with the immunoSEQ multiplex PCR, producing 87-bp fragments spanning the CDR3 region. Amplicons were sequenced on the Illumina HiSeq platform. Per the authors' processing: PCR bias was corrected computationally using synthetic template baselines, and reads within Hamming distance 2 were collapsed, with unmergeable singletons discarded. Reads were aligned to IMGT to assign V, D and J genes, CDR3 length, and insertions or deletions at six rearrangement sites. Within each subset, clonotype counts were normalized to sorted cell number, after which true diversity and Gini coefficients were computed with the tcR R package. The overlap coefficient, calculated on TCRB nucleotide sequences, was used to measure repertoire sharing. In its TCRdb copy, this immuneACCESS table keeps in-frame sequences only and misses some clones. Where compared with another copy, unresolved V genes explain less than half of these, and the others have no known cause. V and J calls and clone size are those listed in that table; D and trimming were worked out from the DNA. The sample table holds around 97,000 clones, of which under 30% were seen once. 0.53% of the sample is taken by the ten largest.

Regarding this clone: Which antigen it targets is not known. Base qualities are missing; no much larger clone stands one base away.

A single peripheral blood draw of about 120 mL on average was collected from each donor into heparinised tubes. Using a panel that included CD45RO, CCR7, CD25, CD127, CD95 and CD27, naive, central memory, regulatory and stem cell-like memory CD4+ T cells were sorted on a BD FACSAria II. Purity was above 95% for every sorted population. PBMCs were isolated immediately by Lymphoprep density gradient centrifugation and stained directly without culture. To minimize batch effects, samples were stained and sorted in pairs, one healthy donor with one patient per experiment. Study-level results and caveats: Because cDNA was sequenced instead of genomic DNA, activated cells with high expression could be over-represented, although the groups did not differ in activation or CD3 levels. Naive, central memory and regulatory TCRB repertoires appeared to be more similar among patients than among healthy donors. Shorter templates might have been favored by PCR, but patient and control samples were amplified and corrected together, so both groups would have been affected equally by any skew. Only small numbers of individuals were included in the HLA sub-analyses, which left unresolved whether HLA type had any influence on TCRB rearrangement. In all four CD4+ subsets, TCRB CDR3 length was moderately but significantly shorter in type 1 diabetes patients. At VDJ recombination sites, type 1 diabetes patients had fewer insertions and more deleted nucleotides, which implies abnormalities in thymic rearrangement.

Material: central memory CD4+ T cells from blood. The source is a woman aged 18-29 years with type 1 diabetes.

For the CDR3, the sequence is CASSSVAGAPYNEQFF. The DNA reads TGCGCCAGCAGCTCCGTGGCGGGAGCCCCCTACAATGAGCAGTTCTTC. This chain is built from TRBV5-1 and TRBJ2-1, with 7 junctional bases fitting TRBD2. The junction shows trimming of 3 bases on V and 2 bases on J, and the gene matches do not reach 8 bases of it. CDR1 and CDR2 (SGHRS, YFSETQ) derive from the germline V gene. The CDR3, from cysteine to phenylalanine, totals 16 residues. Only the CDR3 DNA is retained, 48 bases long and in frame from the first base.